This T cell receptor beta chain was documented in a study of OX40 agonist ivuxolimab in advanced cancers. General study results and limits: Averaging showed that CD8+ T cells had more expanded clones than CD4+ did. At 0.1-3.0 mg/kg, partial responders had clonal expansion among the lowest observed. Still undetermined is the antigen specificity of the expanded peripheral T cells.

The table lists this clone with a count of one. Its matching antigen is unknown. Assay: immunoSEQ multiplex PCR; the TCRdb copy retains only in-frame clones and omits some. The sample includes some 85,000 clones, roughly nine tenths of them seen just once. Trimming at V came to 7 bases and at J to 7 bases, leaving 11 bases not matched to a gene. CDR1 and CDR2 (germline): SNHLY, FYNNEI. The CDR3 contains 15 residues. The TCR originated in an adult with an advanced solid tumor such as melanoma, head and neck, liver or kidney cancer. The sequencing here drew on CD4+ or CD8+ T cells sorted from blood, taken in a trial of the OX40 agonist ivuxolimab. V usage is TRBV2 and J usage is TRBJ1-5, with 9 bases aligning to TRBD1. The CDR3 sequence is CASNPGTGTGQPQHF. CDR3 nucleotide sequence: TGTGCCAGCAACCCCGGGACAGGGACGGGGCAGCCCCAGCATTTT.